This passage covers 7 T cell receptor beta chains from one sample sequenced in a study of OX40 agonist ivuxolimab in advanced cancers. Produced via immunoSEQ multiplex PCR; TCRdb's table is partial and in-frame only. Of about 69,000 clones listed, 90% were seen once; the top ten hold about 10%. The sequencing here drew on CD4+ or CD8+ T cells sorted from blood, taken in a trial of the OX40 agonist ivuxolimab. The receptor source for this set is an adult with an advanced solid tumor such as melanoma, head and neck, liver or kidney cancer.

The chain carries TRBV4-1 and TRBJ2-7; 11 positions agree with TRBD2. Germline values: CDR1 MGHRA, CDR2 YSYEKL. The V and J ends lost 0 bases and 3 bases, in that order; junction bases with no gene match: 16. This CDR3 has 20 amino acids. The CDR3 is CASSQDVPNTSGSPYYEQYF. In DNA, the CDR3 is TGCGCCAGCAGCCAAGATGTGCCAAATACTAGCGGGAGTCCTTACTACGAGCAGTACTTC.

V usage is TRBV11-2 and J usage is TRBJ2-1, with 11 positions matching TRBD2. The V gene's germline CDR1 is SGHAT and CDR2 FQNNGV. The CDR3 extends over 17 amino acids. V shed 5 bases and J 5 bases; nucleotides not matched to a gene: 11. The CDR3 DNA reads as TGTGCCAGCAGCCGCCGACTAGCGGGATACAATAACAATGAGCAGTTCTTC. It yields the protein CASSRRLAGYNNNEQFF.

CDR3 loop: CASSSRTSGERELFF. The CDR3 DNA reads as TGTGCCAGCAGCTCCCGGACTAGCGGGGAAAGGGAGCTGTTTTTT. V and J are TRBV5-4 and TRBJ2-2; 12 nucleotides match TRBD2. V shed 3 bases and J 9 bases; nucleotides not matched to a gene: 6. CDR1 SGHNT and CDR2 YYREEE come from the germline V gene (reference sequence). The CDR3 loop spans 15 amino acids.

Points on this clone: An end of the junction does not agree with germline; a read error may underlie this. This sequence joins TRBV7-9 and TRBJ2-7, with TRBD2 matching 8 bases. From germline, CDR1 is SEHNR and CDR2 FQNEAQ (reference sequence). This CDR3 has 12 residues. This chain's CDR3 is CATSGSRYEQYF. The CDR3 DNA follows: TGTGCCACCAGCGGGAGTCGCTACGAGCAGTACTTC. The full variable domain, its missing parts supplied by reference TRBV7-9 and TRBJ2-7, is DTGVSQNPRHKITKRGQNVTFRCDPISEHNRLYWYRQTLGQGPEFLTYFQNEAQLEKSRLLSDRFSAERPKGSFSTLEIQRTEQGDSAMYLCATSGSRYEQYFGPGTRLTVT.

This chain joins TRBV6-5 and TRBJ2-5; TRBD2 matches 8 bases. V trimming: 5 bases; J trimming: 4 bases; junction bases outside the gene matches: 6. The germline gives CDR1 MNHEY, CDR2 SVGAGI. The CDR3 consists of 14 residues. The CDR3 spells CASSPQAGGETQYF. The CDR3 coding sequence is TGTGCCAGCAGTCCCCAGGCGGGGGGAGAGACCCAGTACTTC.

The chain has TRBV5-4 and TRBJ2-7; 7 bases map to TRBD2. Germline V gene lookup returns CDR1 SGHNT and CDR2 YYREEE (reference sequence). Germline trimming cut 3 bases from V and 3 bases from J; bases unmatched to any gene: 9. The CDR3 covers 15 residues. CDR3 loop: CASSWGGTGLYEQYF. In nucleotides, the CDR3 is TGTGCCAGCAGCTGGGGGGGGACGGGTCTCTACGAGCAGTACTTC.

J is TRBJ2-1 and V is TRBV5-1; TRBD1 matches at 10 bases. V lost 0 bases and J lost 8; bases outside the gene matches: 8. From germline, CDR1 is SGHRS and CDR2 YFSETQ. CDR3 length: 16 residues. The CDR3 sequence: CASSLAGTGAPDEQFF. CDR3 nucleotide sequence: TGCGCCAGCAGCTTGGCCGGGACAGGGGCGCCCGATGAGCAGTTCTTC.